This T cell receptor beta chain derives from a study of cytomegalovirus exposure and HLA in healthy donors. Notes on the study in general: Rare TCR sequences predominated, though certain public TCRs were found in many donors. Across HLA loci, a later analysis found differing TCR association rates, with DRB1 most and HLA-C fewest.

This clone was observed a handful of times. Antigen: not known. The CDR3 runs to 14 residues. The germline gives CDR1 LNHDA, CDR2 SQIVND (reference sequence). Trimming pared 7 bases from V and 1 base from J, leaving 13 bases between. The PCR contained 60 Vbeta and 13 Jbeta primers. Using immunoSEQ multiplex PCR, the repertoire was profiled, and TCRdb retains in-frame clones only, with some absent. The profile covers around 130,000 clones, with around 69% appearing a single time and about 3% taken by the ten largest. Sequenced sample: PBMCs. The clonotype comes from a human donor in good health. The chain combines TRBV19 with TRBJ1-1; no reliable D call. The CDR3 reads CASTQDFGNTEAFF. Written as DNA, the CDR3 is TGTGCCAGTACCCAAGATTTCGGGAACACTGAAGCTTTCTTT.